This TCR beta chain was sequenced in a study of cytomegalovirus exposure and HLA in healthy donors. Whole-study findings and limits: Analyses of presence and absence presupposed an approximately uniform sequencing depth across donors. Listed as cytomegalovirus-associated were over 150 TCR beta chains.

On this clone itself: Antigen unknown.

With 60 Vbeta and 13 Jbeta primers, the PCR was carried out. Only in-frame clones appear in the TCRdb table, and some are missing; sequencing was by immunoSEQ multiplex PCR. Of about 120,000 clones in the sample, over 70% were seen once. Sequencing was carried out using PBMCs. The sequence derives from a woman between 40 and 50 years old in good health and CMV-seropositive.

CDR3 in DNA: TGTGCCAGCACCGGGACTAGCGGGAGTTACGAGCAGTACTTC. Translation gives CASTGTSGSYEQYF. The chain recombines TRBV6-5 with TRBJ2-7, with TRBD2 matching over 14 bases. Germline values: CDR1 MNHEY, CDR2 SVGAGI. Trimming cost V 7 bases and J 4 bases; bases outside gene matches: 3. CDR3 length equals 14 residues.